These T cell receptor beta chains were read from a single sample in a study of blood T cell repertoires in COVID-19. Clones were read by immunoSEQ multiplex PCR, and TCRdb kept only the in-frame ones, dropping some. The table lists about 300,000 clones, approximately 84% of them singletons, with around 1.6% in the top ten. Sequenced sample: peripheral blood. Receptor source: a human donor with COVID-19, enrolled during active disease. The donor label of this sample is uncertain. The conserved cysteine and the conserved F or W are not part of the CDR3 here.

V	J	CDR3
TRBV10-1	TRBJ1-1	ASSELQGKDTEAF
TRBV6-5	TRBJ2-1	ASRHGLAGYNEQF
TRBV19	TRBJ1-5	ASSIDRVQPQH
TRBV2	TRBJ2-2	ASKTGTNTGELF
TRBV19	TRBJ1-1	ASSKQNTEAF
TRBV19	TRBJ1-5	ASKAISSNQPQH
TRBV5-5	TRBJ2-2	ASRSTSGRAPNTGELF
TRBV7-9	TRBJ1-2	ASSLAVIGDIRGYT
TRBV27	TRBJ2-3	ASSLGGGGTDTQY
TRBV7-9	TRBJ2-5	ASSLAGGKETQY
TRBV19	TRBJ2-1	ASSSRDGGRLDEQF
TRBV28	TRBJ1-5	ASGAGNQPQH
TRBV28	TRBJ1-1	ASTLRGGLRAEAF
TRBV19	TRBJ2-2	ASAGQREMNTGELF
TRBV9	TRBJ2-1	ASTGVGRDEQF
TRBV9	TRBJ1-3	ASSPAGRQNTIY
TRBV24-1	TRBJ2-5	ATSSGMGETQY
TRBV19	TRBJ1-4	ASNEGLYVRGKLF